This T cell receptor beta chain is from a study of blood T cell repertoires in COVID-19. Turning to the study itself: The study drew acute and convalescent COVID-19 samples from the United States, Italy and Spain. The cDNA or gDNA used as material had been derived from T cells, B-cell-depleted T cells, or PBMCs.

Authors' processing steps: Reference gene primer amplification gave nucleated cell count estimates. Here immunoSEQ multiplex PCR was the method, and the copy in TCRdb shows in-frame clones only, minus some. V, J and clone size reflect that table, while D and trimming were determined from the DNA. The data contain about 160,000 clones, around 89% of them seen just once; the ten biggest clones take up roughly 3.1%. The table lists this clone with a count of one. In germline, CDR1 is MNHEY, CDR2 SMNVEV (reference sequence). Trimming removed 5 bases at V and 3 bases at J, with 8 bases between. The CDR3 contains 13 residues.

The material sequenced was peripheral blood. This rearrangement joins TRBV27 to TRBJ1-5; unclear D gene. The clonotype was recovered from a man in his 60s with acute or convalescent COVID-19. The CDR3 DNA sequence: TGTGCCAGCAGTCCCCTACCCAATCAGCCCCAGCATTTT. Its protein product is CASSPLPNQPQHF.